These 15 T cell receptor beta chains share one sample of origin, sequenced in a study of blood T cell repertoires in COVID-19. Profiling relied on immunoSEQ multiplex PCR, and the TCRdb table lists in-frame clones only, not all of them. The repertoire consists of a few hundred thousand clones, with more than 65% occurring once and the leading ten covering 9.7%. The specimen sequenced was peripheral blood. These receptors were taken from a man aged 50-60 years with active or convalescent COVID-19.

The chain recombines TRBV6-2 or TRBV6-3 with TRBJ2-7; 8 bases map to TRBD2. CDR3 length: 14 residues. J was trimmed by 0 bases and V by 2 bases; bases with no gene match: 0. CDR1 is MNHEY, CDR2 SVGEGT, per germline. The CDR3 spells CASSYSGGSYEQYV. The CDR3 DNA sequence: TGTGCCAGCAGTTACAGCGGGGGCTCCTACGAGCAGTACGTC.

This chain joins TRBV5-4 and TRBJ2-5, with D possibly being TRBD2 (6 bases). Trimming shortened V by 7 bases and J by 5 bases, and 12 bases separated the two germline ends. The CDR3 runs 12 residues. From germline, CDR1 is SGHNT and CDR2 YYREEE (reference sequence). The CDR3 here is CASGGLFETQYF. The CDR3 DNA sequence: TGTGCCAGCGGAGGGTTGTTTGAGACCCAGTACTTC.

The chain combines TRBV6-6 with TRBJ2-7; 12 bases match TRBD2. Germline V gene lookup returns CDR1 MNHNY and CDR2 SVGAGI (reference sequence). V was clipped by 6 bases and J by 5 bases; unmatched bases: 11. The CDR3 runs to 16 residues. As DNA, the CDR3 is TGTGCCAGCAGACCCCAAGCTAGCGGGAGGGCCGACGAGCAGTACTTC. Its protein is CASRPQASGRADEQYF.

This chain links TRBV7-2 with TRBJ1-3; no reliable D call. CDR1 is SGHTA, CDR2 FQGNSA, per germline. CDR3 length equals 15 residues. V lost 2 bases and J 1 base, leaving 9 bases between the germline ends. CDR3 residues: CASSLLGVSGNTIYF. The CDR3 nucleotides read TGTGCCAGCAGCTTATTGGGAGTTTCTGGAAACACCATATATTTT.

The chain uses TRBV9 and TRBJ2-3; 9 bases fit TRBD2. V lost 1 base, J lost 1 base, and 4 bases stayed unmatched. CDR1 and CDR2 (germline): SGDLS, YYNGEE. This CDR3 region has 16 residues. CDR3 sequence: CASSVQWTSGTDTQYF. The CDR3 nucleotides are TGTGCCAGCAGCGTACAGTGGACTAGCGGCACAGATACGCAGTATTTT.

This clone is labeled medium-sized. The chain recombines TRBV5-1 with TRBJ1-1; the match to TRBD1 covers 7 bases. CDR1 and CDR2 from the germline V gene are SGHRS and YFSETQ. Trimming removed 3 bases from V and 5 bases from J; junction bases left unmatched: 7. The length of the CDR3 is 14 residues. This CDR3 is CASSSQGSSTEAFF. In DNA form, the CDR3 reads TGCGCCAGCAGCTCACAGGGGTCGAGTACTGAAGCTTTCTTT.

This chain uses TRBV2 with TRBJ1-4; D is undetermined. Germline CDR1 SNHLY, CDR2 FYNNEI. The V gene lost 7 bases and the J gene lost 0 bases, with 6 bases spanning the gap. The CDR3 extends over 13 amino acids. The CDR3 DNA follows: TGTGCCAGCAATGGAGCAACTAATGAAAAACTGTTTTTT. Its protein is CASNGATNEKLFF.

The chain has TRBV7-2 and TRBJ1-6; no clear D. Per germline, CDR1 SGHTA and CDR2 FQGNSA. The CDR3 contains 12 residues. Trimming shortened V by 1 base and J by 12 bases, and 7 bases separated the two germline ends. CDR3 sequence reads: CASSLGSLPLHF. The DNA of the CDR3 is TGTGCCAGCAGCTTAGGTAGTTTACCCCTCCACTTT.

The chain combines TRBV5-4 with TRBJ2-1, with TRBD2 identical over 10 bases. The CDR3 is 15 amino acids. Germline V gene sequence: CDR1 SGHNT, CDR2 YYREEE (reference sequence). V lost 4 bases, J lost 5 bases, and 6 bases stayed unmatched. CDR3 DNA: TGTGCCAGCAGCGGAAGCGGGAGGGCCGACAATGAGCAGTTCTTC. Translation: CASSGSGRADNEQFF.

The V and J genes are TRBV2 and TRBJ1-1, with a weak D call TRBD1 (5 bases). The ends were cut back, 7 bases at V and 5 bases at J, with 17 bases in the middle. Germline V gene data show CDR1 as SNHLY and CDR2 as FYNNEI. The CDR3 runs 14 residues. The CDR3 sequence: CASTPGQGYTEAFF. The CDR3 nucleotides read TGTGCCAGCACCCCAGGGCAGGGTTATACTGAAGCTTTCTTT. Based on the CDR3 plus reference TRBV2 and TRBJ1-1, the full variable domain is EPEVTQTPSHQVTQMGQEVILRCVPISNHLYFYWYRQILGQKVEFLVSFYNNEISEKSEIFDDQFSVERPDGSNFTLKIRSTKLEDSAMYFCASTPGQGYTEAFFGQGTRLTVV.

V gene TRBV19 combines with J gene TRBJ1-3; D is unclear. This CDR3 is 15 amino acids long. Per the germline V gene, CDR1 is LNHDA and CDR2 is SQIVND (reference sequence). With 7 bases removed from V and 3 bases from J, the gap between germline ends came to 16 bases. In DNA form, the CDR3 reads TGTGCCAGTACCATTCAATGGGCAGTTGGAAACACCATATATTTT. Protein: CASTIQWAVGNTIYF.

The chain has TRBV28 and TRBJ2-1; TRBD2 aligns across 12 bases. V shed 3 bases, J shed 3 bases, and the junction held 3 bases outside the gene matches. The CDR3 runs 16 residues. Germline assignment: CDR1 MDHEN and CDR2 SYDVKM. CDR3: CASSFRLAGVYNEQFF. For the CDR3, the DNA is TGTGCCAGCAGTTTCCGACTAGCGGGAGTCTACAATGAGCAGTTCTTC.

The chain links TRBV12-5 to TRBJ2-5, with 9 bases aligning to TRBD2. V trimming: 1 base; J trimming: 2 bases; junction bases outside the gene matches: 2. Looked up from germline, CDR1 is LGHNT and CDR2 is FRNRAP. This CDR3 has 15 residues. This CDR3 is CASGLGLAAQETQYF. The DNA of the CDR3 is TGTGCTAGTGGTTTGGGACTAGCGGCACAAGAGACCCAGTACTTC.

This rearrangement joins TRBV28 to TRBJ1-5, with a weak D call TRBD1 (6 bases). V lost 8 bases, J lost 3 bases, and 8 bases lay in between. The CDR3 length is 12 residues. Germline lookup yields CDR1 MDHEN and CDR2 SYDVKM. CDR3 sequence reads: CASWGHNQPQHF. In DNA form, the CDR3 reads TGTGCCAGCTGGGGGCACAATCAGCCCCAGCATTTT.

CDR3 residues: CASSLWAPGGAANPYEQYF. CDR3 DNA: TGTGCCAGCAGTTTATGGGCCCCGGGTGGAGCGGCGAACCCCTACGAGCAGTACTTC. The chain recombines TRBV27 with TRBJ2-7, with TRBD2 as a possible D gene (5 bases). The CDR3 contains 19 residues. V shed 1 base and J shed 2 bases, with 24 bases lying between them. Per germline, CDR1 MNHEY and CDR2 SMNVEV (reference sequence).